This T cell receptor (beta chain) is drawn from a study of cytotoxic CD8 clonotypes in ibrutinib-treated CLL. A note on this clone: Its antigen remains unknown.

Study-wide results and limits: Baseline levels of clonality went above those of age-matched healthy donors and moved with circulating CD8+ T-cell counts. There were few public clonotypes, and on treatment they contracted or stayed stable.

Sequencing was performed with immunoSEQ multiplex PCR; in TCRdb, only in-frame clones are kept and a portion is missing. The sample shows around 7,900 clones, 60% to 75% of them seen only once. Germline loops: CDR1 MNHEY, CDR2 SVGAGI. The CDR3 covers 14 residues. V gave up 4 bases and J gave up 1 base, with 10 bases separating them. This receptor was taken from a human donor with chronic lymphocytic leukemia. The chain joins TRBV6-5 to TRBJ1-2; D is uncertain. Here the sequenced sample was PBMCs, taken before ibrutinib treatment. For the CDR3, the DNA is TGTGCCAGCAGTTCTCGGACCGATAACTATGGCTACACCTTC. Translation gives CASSSRTDNYGYTF.